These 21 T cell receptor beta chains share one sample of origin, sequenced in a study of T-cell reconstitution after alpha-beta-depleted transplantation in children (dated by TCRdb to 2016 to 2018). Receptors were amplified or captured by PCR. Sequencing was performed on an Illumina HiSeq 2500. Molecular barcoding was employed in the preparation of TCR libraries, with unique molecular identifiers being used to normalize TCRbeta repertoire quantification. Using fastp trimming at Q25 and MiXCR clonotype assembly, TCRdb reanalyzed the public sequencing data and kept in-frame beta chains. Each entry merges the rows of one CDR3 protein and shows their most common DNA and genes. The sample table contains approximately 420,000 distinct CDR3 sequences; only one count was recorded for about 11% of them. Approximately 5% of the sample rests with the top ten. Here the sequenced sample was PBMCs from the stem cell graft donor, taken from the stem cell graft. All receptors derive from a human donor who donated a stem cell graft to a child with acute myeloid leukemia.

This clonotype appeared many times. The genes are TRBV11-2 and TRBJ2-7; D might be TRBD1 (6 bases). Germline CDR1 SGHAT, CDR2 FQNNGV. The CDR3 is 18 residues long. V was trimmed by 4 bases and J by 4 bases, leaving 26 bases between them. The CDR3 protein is CASSSDLQGSSPRYEQYF. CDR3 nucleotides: TGTGCCAGCAGCTCAGATTTACAGGGTAGTTCCCCTAGGTACGAGCAGTACTTC.

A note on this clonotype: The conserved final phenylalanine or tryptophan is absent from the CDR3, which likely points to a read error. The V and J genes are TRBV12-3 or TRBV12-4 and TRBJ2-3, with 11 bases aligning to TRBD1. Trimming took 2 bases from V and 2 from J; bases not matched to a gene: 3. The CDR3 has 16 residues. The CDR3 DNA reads TGTGCCAGCAGTTTAAGGACAGGGGGCGACACAGATACGCAGTATATT. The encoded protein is CASSLRTGGDTDTQYI.

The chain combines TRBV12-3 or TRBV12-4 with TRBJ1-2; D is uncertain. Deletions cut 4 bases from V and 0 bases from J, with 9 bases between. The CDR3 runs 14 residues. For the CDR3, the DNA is TGTGCCAGCAGTTGGGCAGCTACTAACTATGGCTACACCTTC. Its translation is CASSWAATNYGYTF.

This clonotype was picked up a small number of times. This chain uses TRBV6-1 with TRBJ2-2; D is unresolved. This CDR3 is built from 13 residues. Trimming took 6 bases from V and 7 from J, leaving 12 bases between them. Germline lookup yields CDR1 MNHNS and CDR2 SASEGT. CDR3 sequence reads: CASRLDVIGELFF. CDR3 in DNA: TGTGCCAGCAGACTGGACGTTATCGGGGAGCTGTTTTTT.

The CDR3: CIAGHPGVSYNEQFF. For the CDR3, the DNA is TGCATCGCGGGCCACCCTGGGGTCTCCTACAATGAGCAGTTCTTC. The rearrangement joins TRBV20-1 to TRBJ2-1; D perhaps matches TRBD2 (5 bases). CDR1 is DFQATT, CDR2 SNEGSKA, per germline (reference sequence). The CDR3 sequence is 15 residues long.

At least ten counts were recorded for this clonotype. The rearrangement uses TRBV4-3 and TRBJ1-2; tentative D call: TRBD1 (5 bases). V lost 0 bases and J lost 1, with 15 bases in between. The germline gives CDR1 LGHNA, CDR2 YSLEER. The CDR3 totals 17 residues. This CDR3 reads CASSQEFGGLFNYGYTF. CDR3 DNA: TGCGCCAGCAGCCAAGAATTCGGGGGACTATTTAACTATGGCTACACCTTC.

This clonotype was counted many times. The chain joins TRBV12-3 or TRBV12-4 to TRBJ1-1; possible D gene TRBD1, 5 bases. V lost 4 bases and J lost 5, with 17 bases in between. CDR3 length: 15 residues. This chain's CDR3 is CASSSGGGAITEAFF. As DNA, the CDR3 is TGTGCCAGCAGTTCGGGGGGTGGGGCGATTACTGAAGCTTTCTTT.

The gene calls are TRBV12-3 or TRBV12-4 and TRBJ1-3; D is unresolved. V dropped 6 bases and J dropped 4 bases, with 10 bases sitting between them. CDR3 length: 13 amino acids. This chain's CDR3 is CASRTRQGNTIYF. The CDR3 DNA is TGTGCCAGCAGGACCCGTCAGGGAAACACCATATATTTT.

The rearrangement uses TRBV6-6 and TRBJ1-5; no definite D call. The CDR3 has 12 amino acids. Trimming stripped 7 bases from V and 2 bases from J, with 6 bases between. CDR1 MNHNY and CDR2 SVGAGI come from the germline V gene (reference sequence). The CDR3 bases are TGTGCCAGCACCTCGGGCAATCAGCCCCAGCATTTT. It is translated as CASTSGNQPQHF.

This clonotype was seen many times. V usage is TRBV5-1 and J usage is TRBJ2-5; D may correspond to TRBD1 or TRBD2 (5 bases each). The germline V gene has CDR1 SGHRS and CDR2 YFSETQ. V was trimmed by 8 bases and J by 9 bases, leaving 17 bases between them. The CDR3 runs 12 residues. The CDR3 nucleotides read TGCGCCAGAGCCGGGAACCTAGGGGCCCAGTACTTC. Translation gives CARAGNLGAQYF.

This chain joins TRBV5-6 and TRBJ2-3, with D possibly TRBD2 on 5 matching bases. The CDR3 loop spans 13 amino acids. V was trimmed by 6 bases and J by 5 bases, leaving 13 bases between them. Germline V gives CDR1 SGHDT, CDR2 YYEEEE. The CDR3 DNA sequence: TGTGCCAGCACAGTATCCGGGAAAGATACGCAGTATTTT. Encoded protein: CASTVSGKDTQYF. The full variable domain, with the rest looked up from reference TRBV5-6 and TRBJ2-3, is DAGVTQSPTHLIKTRGQQVTLRCSPKSGHDTVSWYQQALGQGPQFIFQYYEEEERQRGNFPDRFSGHQFPNYSSELNVNALLLGDSALYLCASTVSGKDTQYFGPGTRLTVL.

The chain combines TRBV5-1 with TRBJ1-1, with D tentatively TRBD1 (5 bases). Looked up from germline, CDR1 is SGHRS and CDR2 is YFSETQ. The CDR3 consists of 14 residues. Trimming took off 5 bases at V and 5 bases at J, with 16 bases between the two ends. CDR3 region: CASRAGSQVTEAFF. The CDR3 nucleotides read TGCGCCAGCAGGGCAGGGAGCCAGGTAACTGAAGCTTTCTTT.

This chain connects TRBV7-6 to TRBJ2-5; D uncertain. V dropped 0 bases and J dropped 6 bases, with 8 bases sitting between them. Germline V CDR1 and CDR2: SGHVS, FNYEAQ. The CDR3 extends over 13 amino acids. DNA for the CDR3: TGTGCCAGCAGCTTAGCGCTTGATAAGACCCAGTACTTC. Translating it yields CASSLALDKTQYF.

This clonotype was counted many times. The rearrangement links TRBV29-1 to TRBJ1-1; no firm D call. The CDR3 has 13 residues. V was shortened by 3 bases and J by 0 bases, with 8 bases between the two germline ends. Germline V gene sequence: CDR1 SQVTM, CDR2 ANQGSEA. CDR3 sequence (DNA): TGCAGCGTTGATGAGGGTTTGAACACTGAAGCTTTCTTT. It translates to CSVDEGLNTEAFF.

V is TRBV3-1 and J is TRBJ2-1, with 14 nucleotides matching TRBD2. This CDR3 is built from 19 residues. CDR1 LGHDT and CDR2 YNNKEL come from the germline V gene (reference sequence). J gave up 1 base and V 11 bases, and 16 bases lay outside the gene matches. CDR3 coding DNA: TGTGCCTTCTGTTTCCGACTAGCGGGAGGGGAGGGGTCCTACAATGAGCAGTTCTTC. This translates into CAFCFRLAGGEGSYNEQFF.

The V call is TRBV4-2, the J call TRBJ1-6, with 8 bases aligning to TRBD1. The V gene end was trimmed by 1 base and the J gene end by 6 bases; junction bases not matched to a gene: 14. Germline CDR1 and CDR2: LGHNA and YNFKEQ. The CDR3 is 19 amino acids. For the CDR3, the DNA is TGTGCCAGCAGCCAAGGTCGCGCAGGGGGCGGTTTAAGTAATTCACCCCTCCACTTT. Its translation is CASSQGRAGGGLSNSPLHF.

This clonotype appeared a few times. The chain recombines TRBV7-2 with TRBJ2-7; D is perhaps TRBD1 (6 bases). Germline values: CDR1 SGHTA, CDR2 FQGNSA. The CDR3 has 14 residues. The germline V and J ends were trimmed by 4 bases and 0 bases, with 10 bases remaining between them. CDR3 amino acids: CASSSGQSSYEQYF. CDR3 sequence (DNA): TGTGCCAGCAGCTCCGGACAGAGCTCCTACGAGCAGTACTTC.

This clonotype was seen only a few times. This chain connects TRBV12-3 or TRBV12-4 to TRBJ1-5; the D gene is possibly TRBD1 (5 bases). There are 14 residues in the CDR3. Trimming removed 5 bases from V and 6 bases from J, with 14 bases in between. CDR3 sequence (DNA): TGTGCCAGCAGTGCCCGGGTCGGGGGTCAGCCCCAGCATTTT. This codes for CASSARVGGQPQHF.

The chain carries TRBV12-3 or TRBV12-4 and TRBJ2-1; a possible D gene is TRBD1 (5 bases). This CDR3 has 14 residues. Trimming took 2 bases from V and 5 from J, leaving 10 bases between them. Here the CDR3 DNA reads TGTGCCAGCAGTTTATACGGCAGGGACAATGAGCAGTTCTTC. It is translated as CASSLYGRDNEQFF.

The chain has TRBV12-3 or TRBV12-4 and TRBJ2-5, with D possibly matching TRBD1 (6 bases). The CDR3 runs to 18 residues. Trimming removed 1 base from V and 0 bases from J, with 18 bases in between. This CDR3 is CASSLGHVGTKYQETQYF. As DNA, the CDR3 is TGTGCCAGCAGTTTAGGGCATGTCGGGACAAAGTACCAAGAGACCCAGTACTTC.

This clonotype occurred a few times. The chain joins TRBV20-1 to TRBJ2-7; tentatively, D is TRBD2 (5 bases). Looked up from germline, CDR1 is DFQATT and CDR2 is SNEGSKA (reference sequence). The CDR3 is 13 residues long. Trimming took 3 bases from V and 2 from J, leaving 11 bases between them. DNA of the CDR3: TGCAGTGCTAGTCCCGCGGGCGCCTACGAGCAGTACTTC. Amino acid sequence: CSASPAGAYEQYF.